This T cell receptor beta chain comes out of a study of T cell changes during pregnancy in multiple sclerosis. There are 16 residues in the CDR3. V shed 0 bases and J 3 bases; nucleotides not matched to a gene: 7. Germline loops: CDR1 SGDLS, CDR2 YYNGEE. Generated by immunoSEQ multiplex PCR, the TCRdb table keeps only in-frame clones and is missing some. The sample has some 30,000 clones, roughly nine tenths seen once; the top ten hold under 5%. This receptor was identified in a female donor in good health, enrolled as a control in a pregnancy study. This chain links TRBV9 with TRBJ2-7, with 9 bases that match TRBD2. Here the sequenced sample was peripheral blood, taken in the first trimester of pregnancy. CDR3 DNA: TGTGCCAGCAGCGTAGACGGGCTAGCGGGGATCTACGAGCAGTACTTC. Translated, it gives CASSVDGLAGIYEQYF.